Below, 27 T cell receptor beta chains from the same sample are listed, as sequenced in a study of blood T cell repertoires in COVID-19. This table comes from immunoSEQ multiplex PCR, and its TCRdb copy is limited to in-frame clones, with some not included. Here the sample spans roughly 150,000 clones, around 83% being singletons. Material: peripheral blood. The receptors here all came from a woman aged 55 to 70 with COVID-19, enrolled during active disease.

V gene TRBV6-5 combines with J gene TRBJ1-6; 9 bases map to TRBD1. Germline trimming cut 2 bases from V and 7 bases from J; bases unmatched to any gene: 3. CDR1 and CDR2 (germline): MNHEY, SVGAGI. CDR3 length equals 15 residues. The CDR3 here is CASSYNGQGNSPLHF. The CDR3 bases are TGTGCCAGCAGTTACAATGGACAGGGGAATTCACCCCTCCACTTT.

This chain connects TRBV12-3 or TRBV12-4 to TRBJ1-6; no definite D call. The CDR3 covers 12 residues. V was trimmed by 1 base and J by 13 bases, leaving 8 bases between them. In DNA form, the CDR3 reads TGTGCCAGCAGTTTAGGGTTCGGGCCCCTCCACTTT. This gives the protein CASSLGFGPLHF.

The chain links TRBV6-1 to TRBJ2-5; TRBD1 aligns across 8 bases. Trimming took 2 bases from V and 6 from J; bases not matched to a gene: 8. The CDR3 runs to 15 residues. Germline lookup yields CDR1 MNHNS and CDR2 SASEGT. The CDR3 sequence is CASSELWTGWKTQYF. The CDR3 coding sequence is TGTGCCAGCAGTGAACTTTGGACAGGGTGGAAGACCCAGTACTTC.

This sequence joins TRBV27 and TRBJ1-5; perhaps TRBD1 as D (5 bases). V was pared by 6 bases and J by 7 bases, with 13 bases between. From germline, CDR1 is MNHEY and CDR2 SMNVEV (reference sequence). CDR3 length: 13 residues. The CDR3 region is CASSPGGGQPQHF. CDR3 coding DNA: TGTGCCAGCAGCCCGGGGGGAGGCCAGCCCCAGCATTTT.

The CDR3 bases are TGCGCCAGCAGCTTCTTGGTCGGGACAGGGGATGAAAAACTGTTTTTT. Translated: CASSFLVGTGDEKLFF. This chain links TRBV5-1 with TRBJ1-4, with 10 bases that match TRBD1. Germline V gene sequence: CDR1 SGHRS, CDR2 YFSETQ. Trimming took 2 bases from V and 6 from J; bases not matched to a gene: 7. The CDR3 extends over 16 amino acids.

The chain recombines TRBV7-3 with TRBJ1-1; D possibly corresponds to TRBD1 (5 bases). Germline V lookup: CDR1 SGHTA, CDR2 FQGTGA. Trimming took off 7 bases at V and 1 base at J, with 16 bases between the two ends. The CDR3 loop spans 15 amino acids. CDR3: CASKATDSQNTEAFF. The CDR3 nucleotides read TGTGCCAGCAAGGCGACTGACAGCCAGAACACTGAAGCTTTCTTT.

The V gene is TRBV2, the J gene TRBJ1-5, with a tentative D call TRBD1 (5 bases). The germline V gene has CDR1 SNHLY and CDR2 FYNNEI. Trimming took 10 bases from V and 1 from J, leaving 11 bases between them. This CDR3 has 13 amino acids. The CDR3 bases are TGTGCCACAGCCTACAGGAGCAATCAGCCCCAGCATTTT. As protein: CATAYRSNQPQHF.

The chain employs TRBV5-4 and TRBJ2-2, with D maybe TRBD2 (6 bases). The V end was cut by 4 bases, the J end by 3 bases, with 16 bases between. Germline assignment: CDR1 SGHNT and CDR2 YYREEE (reference sequence). The CDR3 loop spans 16 amino acids. DNA for the CDR3: TGTGCCAGCAGCCCCCAAGGTGCGGGGTACACCGGGGAGCTGTTTTTT. Its translation is CASSPQGAGYTGELFF. Using reference TRBV5-4 and TRBJ2-2 for the parts outside the CDR3, the full variable domain is ETGVTQSPTHLIKTRGQQVTLRCSSQSGHNTVSWYQQALGQGPQFIFQYYREEENGRGNFPPRFSGLQFPNYSSELNVNALELDDSALYLCASSPQGAGYTGELFFGEGSRLTVL.

The V and J genes are TRBV3-1 (or the pseudogene TRBV3-2) and TRBJ1-2; D is unresolved. Germline CDR1 reads LGHDT; CDR2 reads YNNKEL (reference sequence). The CDR3 loop spans 13 amino acids. V lost 4 bases to trimming and J lost 3 bases, with 9 bases between them. The DNA for the CDR3 is TGTGCCAGCAGCCGGAACAGCTACTATGGCTACACCTTC. This gives the protein CASSRNSYYGYTF.

The chain uses TRBV6-6 and TRBJ1-3; weak D call: TRBD1 (5 bases). CDR1 is MNHNY, CDR2 SVGAGI, per germline (reference sequence). V was shortened by 10 bases and J by 1 base, with 8 bases between the two germline ends. The CDR3 runs 12 residues. In DNA form, the CDR3 reads TGTGCCATCGCAGGGTCTGGAAACACCATATATTTT. Amino acids: CAIAGSGNTIYF.

The chain has TRBV2 and TRBJ1-5, with D tentatively TRBD1 (5 bases). This CDR3 contains 14 residues. Germline V CDR1 and CDR2: SNHLY, FYNNEI. The V end was cut by 3 bases, the J end by 4 bases, with 10 bases between. Written as DNA, the CDR3 is TGTGCCAGCAGTGACAGGGTCCCTAATCAGCCCCAGCATTTT. Its translation: CASSDRVPNQPQHF.

For this clone: This CDR3 is also generated by other DNA sequences in the sample. The chain links TRBV9 to TRBJ2-5; 9 bases agree with TRBD2. V shed 4 bases and J 4 bases; nucleotides not matched to a gene: 5. Germline V gene data show CDR1 as SGDLS and CDR2 as YYNGEE. The length of the CDR3 is 14 residues. The DNA for the CDR3 is TGTGCCAGCAGCCCCGGGACTAGCCGAGAGACCCAGTACTTC. This translates into CASSPGTSRETQYF.

The chain's CDR3 is CASSRTDYGYTF. The CDR3, as DNA: TGTGCCAGCAGCCGGACTGACTATGGCTACACCTTC. The rearrangement links TRBV3-1 (or the pseudogene TRBV3-2) to TRBJ1-2; no definite D call. V lost 4 bases and J 3 bases, leaving 6 bases between the germline ends. The CDR3 length is 12 residues. The germline CDR1 and CDR2 sequences are LGHDT and YNNKEL (reference sequence).

In DNA, the CDR3 is TGTGCCATCAGTGAGGTGGGCAACACTGAAGCTTTCTTT. This gives the protein CAISEVGNTEAFF. The V call is TRBV10-3, the J call TRBJ1-1, with D unresolved. Germline values: CDR1 ENHRY, CDR2 SYGVKD. V lost 2 bases and J 2 bases, leaving 6 bases between the germline ends. CDR3 length: 13 amino acids.

The chain combines TRBV4-2 with TRBJ2-3; a possible D gene is TRBD2 (5 bases). The germline V and J ends were trimmed by 1 base and 5 bases, with 10 bases remaining between them. The CDR3 has 14 residues. In germline, CDR1 is LGHNA, CDR2 YNFKEQ. The CDR3 loop reads CASSQGWSGDTQYF. As DNA, the CDR3 is TGTGCCAGCAGCCAAGGGTGGAGCGGAGATACGCAGTATTTT.

V and J are TRBV6-1 and TRBJ1-2; 7 positions match TRBD1. The CDR3 length is 15 residues. Germline lookup yields CDR1 MNHNS and CDR2 SASEGT. The V and J ends lost 0 bases and 2 bases, in that order; junction bases with no gene match: 3. The CDR3 here is CASSEALQGNYGYTF. The CDR3 bases are TGTGCCAGCAGTGAAGCGCTACAGGGGAACTATGGCTACACCTTC.

The V gene is TRBV15, the J gene TRBJ1-3; a weak D match, TRBD1 (5 bases). The germline V and J ends were trimmed by 9 bases and 3 bases, with 9 bases remaining between them. The germline gives CDR1 LNHNV, CDR2 YYDKDF (reference sequence). CDR3 size: 12 residues. In DNA, the CDR3 is TGTGCCACAGGGGTTTTTGGAAACACCATATATTTT. Its protein product is CATGVFGNTIYF.

V gene TRBV5-4 combines with J gene TRBJ1-4; D is possibly TRBD1 (5 bases). CDR1 is SGHNT and CDR2 is YYREEE in the germline V gene (reference sequence). With 0 bases removed from V and 8 bases from J, the gap between germline ends came to 11 bases. CDR3 length: 14 residues. CDR3 DNA sequence: TGTGCCAGCAGCTTGGGACAGTCCGACGAAAAACTGTTTTTT. Residues: CASSLGQSDEKLFF.

The V and J genes are TRBV7-9 and TRBJ1-6, with D tentatively TRBD1 (6 bases). Germline V CDR1 and CDR2: SEHNR, FQNEAQ (reference sequence). The CDR3 runs 15 residues. Trimming took 6 bases from V and 6 from J, leaving 15 bases between them. This CDR3 reads CASRSSGDANSPLHF. CDR3 sequence (DNA): TGTGCCAGCAGATCTTCAGGGGATGCTAATTCACCCCTCCACTTT.

This clone has just a few counts. This chain links TRBV5-6 with TRBJ2-2; D is uncertain. The CDR3 loop spans 16 amino acids. V was shortened by 0 bases and J by 5 bases, with 14 bases between the two germline ends. CDR1 SGHDT and CDR2 YYEEEE come from the germline V gene. CDR3 sequence: CASSLEGGYPTGELFF. CDR3 sequence (DNA): TGTGCCAGCAGCTTGGAAGGCGGCTACCCTACCGGGGAGCTGTTTTTT. Looking up the rest from reference TRBV5-6 and TRBJ2-2 gives the full variable domain: DAGVTQSPTHLIKTRGQQVTLRCSPKSGHDTVSWYQQALGQGPQFIFQYYEEEERQRGNFPDRFSGHQFPNYSSELNVNALLLGDSALYLCASSLEGGYPTGELFFGEGSRLTVL.

The chain is built from TRBV5-4 and TRBJ2-1; 10 nucleotides line up with TRBD2. Unmatched junction bases numbered 5, after V lost 4 bases and J lost 4 bases. CDR1 SGHNT and CDR2 YYREEE come from the germline V gene (reference sequence). This CDR3 comprises 15 residues. CDR3 DNA: TGTGCCAGCAGCGTTGGGACTAGCGTTTACAATGAGCAGTTCTTC. Residues: CASSVGTSVYNEQFF.

The chain joins TRBV30 to TRBJ1-3; D is undetermined. Germline loops: CDR1 GTSNPN, CDR2 SVGIG (reference sequence). The V gene lost 8 bases and the J gene lost 2 bases, with 16 bases spanning the gap. This CDR3 region has 14 residues. The CDR3 nucleotides are TGTGCCCATTTTCGGCGAGGGACTGGAAACACCATATATTTT. It specifies CAHFRRGTGNTIYF.

The gene calls are TRBV12-3 or TRBV12-4 and TRBJ1-1; D remains unclear. Between the trimmed V and J ends, which lost 8 bases and 1 base, there was a span of 8 bases. The CDR3 totals 12 residues. The CDR3: CASLERNTEAFF. The CDR3 DNA is TGTGCCAGCTTAGAGAGGAACACTGAAGCTTTCTTT.

The chain links TRBV5-5 to TRBJ1-1; D uncertain. Germline loops: CDR1 SGHKS, CDR2 YYEKEE (reference sequence). Trimming stripped 0 bases from V and 8 bases from J, with 11 bases between. CDR3 length: 13 residues. The CDR3, as DNA: TGTGCCAGCAGCTTGGATGGGCACCGCGAAGCTTTCTTT. This translates into CASSLDGHREAFF.

The chain recombines TRBV7-9 with TRBJ2-1; D might be TRBD1 (5 bases). CDR3 length: 14 residues. V was shortened by 6 bases and J by 3 bases, with 12 bases between the two germline ends. Germline CDR1 and CDR2: SEHNR and FQNEAQ (reference sequence). The CDR3 nucleotides read TGTGCCAGCAGTGAACTGACAGACTACAATGAGCAGTTCTTC. Protein sequence: CASSELTDYNEQFF.

This clone was counted only a few times. The J gene is TRBJ1-4, the V gene TRBV18; D is perhaps TRBD1 (5 bases). Germline V gene data show CDR1 as KGHSH and CDR2 as LQKENI. This CDR3 has 12 residues. Trimming stripped 5 bases from V and 8 bases from J, with 9 bases between. The CDR3 DNA is TGTGCCAGCTCAGCCCGGGGGGAAAAACTGTTTTTT. Protein: CASSARGEKLFF.

In this sample, this clone turned up a few times. The chain couples TRBV14 to TRBJ2-3; no reliable D call. Trimming removed 0 bases at V and 6 bases at J, with 13 bases between. Germline-derived CDR1 and CDR2 are SGHDN and FVKESK. The CDR3 consists of 15 residues. CDR3 protein: CASSQDEASRDTQYF. The DNA of the CDR3 is TGTGCCAGCAGCCAAGACGAAGCCTCTCGCGATACGCAGTATTTT. Using reference TRBV14 and TRBJ2-3 for the parts outside the CDR3, the full variable domain is EAGVTQFPSHSVIEKGQTVTLRCDPISGHDNLYWYRRVMGKEIKFLLHFVKESKQDESGMPNNRFLAERTGGTYSTLKVQPAELEDSGVYFCASSQDEASRDTQYFGPGTRLTVL.